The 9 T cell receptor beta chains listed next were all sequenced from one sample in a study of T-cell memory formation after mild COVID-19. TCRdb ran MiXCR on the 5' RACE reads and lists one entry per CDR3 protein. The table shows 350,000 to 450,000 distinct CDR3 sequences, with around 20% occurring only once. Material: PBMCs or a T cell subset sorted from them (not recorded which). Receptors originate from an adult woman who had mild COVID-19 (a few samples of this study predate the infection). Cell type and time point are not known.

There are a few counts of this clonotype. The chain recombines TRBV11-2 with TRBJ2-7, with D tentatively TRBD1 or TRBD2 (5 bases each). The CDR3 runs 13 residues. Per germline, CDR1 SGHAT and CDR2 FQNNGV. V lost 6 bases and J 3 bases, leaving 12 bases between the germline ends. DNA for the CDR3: TGTGCCAGCAGATGGGACGGAGGCTACGAGCAGTACTTC. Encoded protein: CASRWDGGYEQYF.

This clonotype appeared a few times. The chain's CDR3 is CASTKPSPAAGELFF. CDR3 bases: TGTGCCAGCACCAAACCTTCTCCGGCGGCCGGGGAGCTGTTTTTT. The rearrangement joins TRBV6-5 to TRBJ2-2; D gene unclear. CDR3 length: 15 amino acids. Germline lookup yields CDR1 MNHEY and CDR2 SVGAGI. Trimming cost V 7 bases and J 6 bases, with 18 bases left between them.

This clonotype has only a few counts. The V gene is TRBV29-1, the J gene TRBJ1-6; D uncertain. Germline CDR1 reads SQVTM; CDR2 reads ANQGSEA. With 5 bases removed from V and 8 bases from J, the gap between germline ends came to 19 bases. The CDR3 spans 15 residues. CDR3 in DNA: TGCAGCGTTTCTTCCTCAGCAGCGGCAGATTCACCCCTCCACTTT. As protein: CSVSSSAAADSPLHF.

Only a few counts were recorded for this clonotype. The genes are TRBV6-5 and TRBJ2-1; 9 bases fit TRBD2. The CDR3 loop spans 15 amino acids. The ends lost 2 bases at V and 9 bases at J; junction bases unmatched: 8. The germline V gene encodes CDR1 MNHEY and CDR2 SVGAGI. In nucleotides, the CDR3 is TGTGCCAGCAGTTACGGGCGGGAGGGTACTTTTGAGCAGTTCTTC. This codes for CASSYGREGTFEQFF.

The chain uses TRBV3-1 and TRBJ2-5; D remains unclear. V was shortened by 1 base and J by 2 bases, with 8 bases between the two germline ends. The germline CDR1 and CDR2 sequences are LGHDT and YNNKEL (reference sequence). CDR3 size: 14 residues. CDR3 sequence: CASSQVPSQETQYF. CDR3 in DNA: TGTGCCAGCAGCCAAGTGCCCTCTCAAGAGACCCAGTACTTC.

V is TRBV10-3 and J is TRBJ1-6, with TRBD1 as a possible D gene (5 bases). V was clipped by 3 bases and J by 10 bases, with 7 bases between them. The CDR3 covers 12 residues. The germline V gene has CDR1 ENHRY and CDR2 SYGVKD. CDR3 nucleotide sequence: TGTGCCATCAGTGATGACAGCTCACCCCTCCACTTT. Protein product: CAISDDSSPLHF.

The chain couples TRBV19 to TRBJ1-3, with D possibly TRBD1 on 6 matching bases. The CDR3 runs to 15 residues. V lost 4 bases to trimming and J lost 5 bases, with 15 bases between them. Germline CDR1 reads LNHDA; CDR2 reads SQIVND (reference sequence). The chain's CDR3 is CASSTMDSARNTIYF. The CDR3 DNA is TGTGCCAGTAGTACGATGGACAGTGCCAGAAACACCATATATTTT.

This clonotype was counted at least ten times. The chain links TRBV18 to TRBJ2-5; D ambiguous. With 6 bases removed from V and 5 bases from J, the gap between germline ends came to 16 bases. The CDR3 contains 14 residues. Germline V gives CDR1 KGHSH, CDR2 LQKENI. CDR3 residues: CASSPRRASETQYF. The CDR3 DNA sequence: TGTGCCAGCTCTCCCCGACGGGCGTCCGAGACCCAGTACTTC.

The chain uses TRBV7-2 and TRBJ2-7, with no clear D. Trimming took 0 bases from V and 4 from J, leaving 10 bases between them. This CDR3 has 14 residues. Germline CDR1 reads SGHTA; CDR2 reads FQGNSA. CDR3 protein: CASSLAGYKYEQYF. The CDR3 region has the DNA TGTGCCAGCAGCTTAGCGGGGTATAAGTACGAGCAGTACTTC.